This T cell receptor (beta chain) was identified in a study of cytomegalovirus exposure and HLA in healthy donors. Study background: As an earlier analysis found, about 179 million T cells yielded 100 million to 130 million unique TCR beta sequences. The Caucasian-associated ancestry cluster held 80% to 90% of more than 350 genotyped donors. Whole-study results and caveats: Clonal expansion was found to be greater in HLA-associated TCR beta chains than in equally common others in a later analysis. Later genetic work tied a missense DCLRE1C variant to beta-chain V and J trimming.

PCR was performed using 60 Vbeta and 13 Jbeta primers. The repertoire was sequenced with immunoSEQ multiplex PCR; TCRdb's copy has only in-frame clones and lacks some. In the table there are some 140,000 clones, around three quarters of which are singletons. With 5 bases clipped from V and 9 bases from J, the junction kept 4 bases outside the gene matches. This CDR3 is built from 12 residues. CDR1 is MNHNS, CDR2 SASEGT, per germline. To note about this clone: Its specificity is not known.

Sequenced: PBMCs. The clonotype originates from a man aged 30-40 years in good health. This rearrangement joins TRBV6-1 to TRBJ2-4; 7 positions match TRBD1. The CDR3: CASSLDRFIQYF. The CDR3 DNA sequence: TGTGCCAGCAGTTTGGACAGGTTCATTCAGTACTTC.